A single sample is the source of the 5 T cell receptor beta chains below, sequenced in a study of CD8+ T cells in alopecia areata. Extracted from the samples, RNA was reverse transcribed into cDNA to serve as the sequencing template. Measured with immunoSEQ multiplex PCR; TCRdb has only the in-frame clones, and not every one. The repertoire includes more than 200,000 clones, 67% of them detected once, and around 1.2% sits in the top ten. Specimen: CD4+ T cells sorted from blood, collected at week 0. These receptors were obtained from a human donor with alopecia areata.

The chain combines TRBV27 with TRBJ2-1; TRBD1 is a possible D gene (5 bases). Germline V gene lookup returns CDR1 MNHEY and CDR2 SMNVEV (reference sequence). V shed 5 bases and J shed 7 bases, with 21 bases lying between them. The CDR3 sequence is 16 residues long. The chain's CDR3 is CASSPVAGMVRNEQFF. The CDR3 nucleotides read TGTGCCAGCAGTCCGGTGGCAGGGATGGTGAGGAATGAGCAGTTCTTC.

The rearrangement joins TRBV7-7 to TRBJ2-3, with D perhaps TRBD2 (5 bases). This CDR3 spans 13 amino acids. The germline V gene has CDR1 SSHAT and CDR2 FNYEAQ (reference sequence). Here the CDR3 reads CAIGRGGTDTQYF. CDR3 nucleotide sequence: TGTGCTATTGGCCGGGGAGGCACAGATACGCAGTATTTT.

The V call is TRBV29-1, the J call TRBJ2-1; TRBD2 is a possible D gene (5 bases). The CDR3 extends over 14 amino acids. Germline V lookup: CDR1 SQVTM, CDR2 ANQGSEA. V shed 6 bases and J shed 9 bases, with 21 bases lying between them. The CDR3 nucleotides are TGCAGCGTCGTAAGGGTCCCCCCCGGAGGTGAGCAGTTCTTC. It codes for CSVVRVPPGGEQFF.

The J gene is TRBJ2-1, the V gene TRBV7-9; D not resolved. V dropped 5 bases and J dropped 10 bases, with 15 bases sitting between them. Per the germline V gene, CDR1 is SEHNR and CDR2 is FQNEAQ (reference sequence). The CDR3 has 13 amino acids. The CDR3 coding sequence is TGTGCCAGCAGCCCCCCCGACTCAGAGGAGCAGTTCTTC. This gives the protein CASSPPDSEEQFF.

The V and J genes are TRBV29-1 and TRBJ2-3, with D possibly TRBD2 on 5 matching bases. Trimming cost V 6 bases and J 5 bases, with 12 bases left between them. CDR3 length: 12 residues. The germline V gene has CDR1 SQVTM and CDR2 ANQGSEA. CDR3 loop: CSVDVGKDTQYF. The CDR3 bases are TGCAGCGTCGACGTCGGGAAAGATACGCAGTATTTT.